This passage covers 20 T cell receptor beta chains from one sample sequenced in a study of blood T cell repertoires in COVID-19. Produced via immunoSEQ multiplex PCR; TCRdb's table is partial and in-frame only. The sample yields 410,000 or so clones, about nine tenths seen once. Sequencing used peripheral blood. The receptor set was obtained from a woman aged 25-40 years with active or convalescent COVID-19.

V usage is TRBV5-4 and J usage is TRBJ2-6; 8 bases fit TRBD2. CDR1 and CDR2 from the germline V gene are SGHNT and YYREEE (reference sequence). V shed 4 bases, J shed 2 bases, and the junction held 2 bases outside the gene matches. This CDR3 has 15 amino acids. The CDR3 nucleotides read TGTGCCAGCAGCCGGGAGGGGGCTGGGGCCAACGTCCTGACTTTC. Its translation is CASSREGAGANVLTF.

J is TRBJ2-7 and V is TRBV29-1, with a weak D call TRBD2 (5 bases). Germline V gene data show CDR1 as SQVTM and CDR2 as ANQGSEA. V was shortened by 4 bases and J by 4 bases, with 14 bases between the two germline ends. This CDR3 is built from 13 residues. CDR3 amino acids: CSVVRASGYEQYF. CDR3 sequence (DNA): TGCAGCGTTGTCCGAGCTTCGGGGTACGAGCAGTACTTC.

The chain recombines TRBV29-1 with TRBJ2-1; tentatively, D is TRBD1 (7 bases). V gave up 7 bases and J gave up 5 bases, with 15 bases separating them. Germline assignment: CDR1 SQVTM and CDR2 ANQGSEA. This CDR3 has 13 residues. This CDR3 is CSGWRGLHNEQFF. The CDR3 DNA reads TGCAGCGGGTGGAGGGGGCTTCACAATGAGCAGTTCTTC.

The CDR3 DNA reads as TGTGCCAGCAAAAGGGAGGGCGGCACTGAAGCTTTCTTT. Protein product: CASKREGGTEAFF. The V and J genes are TRBV6-5 and TRBJ1-1; D remains ambiguous. Between the trimmed V and J ends, which lost 7 bases and 4 bases, there was a span of 13 bases. The CDR3 has 13 residues. Germline lookup yields CDR1 MNHEY and CDR2 SVGAGI.

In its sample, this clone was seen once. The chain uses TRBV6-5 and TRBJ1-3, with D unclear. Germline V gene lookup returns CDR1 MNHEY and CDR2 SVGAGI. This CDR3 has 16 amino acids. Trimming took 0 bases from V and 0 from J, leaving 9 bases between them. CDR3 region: CASSYSLLDSGNTIYF. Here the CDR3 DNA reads TGTGCCAGCAGTTACTCGCTCTTAGACTCTGGAAACACCATATATTTT.

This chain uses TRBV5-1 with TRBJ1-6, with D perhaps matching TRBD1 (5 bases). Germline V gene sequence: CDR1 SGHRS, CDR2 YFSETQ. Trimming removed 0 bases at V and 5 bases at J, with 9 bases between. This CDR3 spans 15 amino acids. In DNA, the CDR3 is TGCGCCAGCAGCTTGGCCCAAGGGGATAATTCACCCCTCCACTTT. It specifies CASSLAQGDNSPLHF.

CDR3 in amino acids: CASSQAGEVNEKLFF. The CDR3 DNA follows: TGCGCCAGCAGCCAAGCGGGAGAAGTTAATGAAAAACTGTTTTTT. J is TRBJ1-4 and V is TRBV4-1; D is uncertain. Germline CDR1 MGHRA, CDR2 YSYEKL. This CDR3 is 15 amino acids long. V lost 1 base to trimming and J lost 4 bases, with 10 bases between them.

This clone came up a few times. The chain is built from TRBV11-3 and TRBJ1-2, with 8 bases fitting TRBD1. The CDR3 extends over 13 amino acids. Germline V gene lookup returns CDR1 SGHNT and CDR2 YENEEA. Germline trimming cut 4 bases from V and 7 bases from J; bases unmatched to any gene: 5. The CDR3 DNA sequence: TGTGCCAGCAGCTACACAGGGGGGCCTGGCTACACCTTC. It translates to CASSYTGGPGYTF.

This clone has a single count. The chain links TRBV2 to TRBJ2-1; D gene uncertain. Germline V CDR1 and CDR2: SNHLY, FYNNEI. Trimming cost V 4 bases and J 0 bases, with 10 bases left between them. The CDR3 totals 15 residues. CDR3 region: CASSVKASSYNEQFF. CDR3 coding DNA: TGTGCCAGCAGTGTAAAAGCAAGCTCCTACAATGAGCAGTTCTTC.

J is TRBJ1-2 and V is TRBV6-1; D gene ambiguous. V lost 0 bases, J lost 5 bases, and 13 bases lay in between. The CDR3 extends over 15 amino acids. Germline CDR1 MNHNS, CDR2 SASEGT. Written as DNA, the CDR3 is TGTGCCAGCAGTGAAGCCGGGAGCTCCCTATATGGCTACACCTTC. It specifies CASSEAGSSLYGYTF.

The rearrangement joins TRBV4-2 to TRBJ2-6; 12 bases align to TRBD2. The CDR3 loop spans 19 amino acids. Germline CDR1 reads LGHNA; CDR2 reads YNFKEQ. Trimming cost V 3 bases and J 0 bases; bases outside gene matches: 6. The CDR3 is CASSQILAGGFSGANVLTF. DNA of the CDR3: TGTGCCAGCAGCCAGATACTAGCGGGGGGATTCTCTGGGGCCAACGTCCTGACTTTC.

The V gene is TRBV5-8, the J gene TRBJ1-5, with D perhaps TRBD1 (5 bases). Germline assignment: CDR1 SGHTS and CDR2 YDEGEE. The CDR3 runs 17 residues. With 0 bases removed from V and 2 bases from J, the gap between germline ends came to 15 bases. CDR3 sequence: CASSLAGEGIGNQPQHF. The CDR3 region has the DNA TGTGCCAGCAGCTTGGCCGGGGAGGGGATAGGCAATCAGCCCCAGCATTTT.

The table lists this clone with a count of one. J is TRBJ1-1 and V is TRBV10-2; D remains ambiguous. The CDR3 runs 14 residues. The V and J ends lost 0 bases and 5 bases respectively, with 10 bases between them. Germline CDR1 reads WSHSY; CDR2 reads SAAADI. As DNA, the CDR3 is TGCGCCAGCAGTGAGTCGCGGGCGTATACTGAAGCTTTCTTT. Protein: CASSESRAYTEAFF.

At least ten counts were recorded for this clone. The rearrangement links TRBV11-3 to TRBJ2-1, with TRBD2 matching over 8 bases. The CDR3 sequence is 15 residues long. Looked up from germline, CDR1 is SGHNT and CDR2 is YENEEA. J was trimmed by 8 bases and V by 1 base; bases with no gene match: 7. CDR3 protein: CASSLAFAGGHEQFF. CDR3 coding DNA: TGTGCCAGCAGCTTAGCTTTCGCGGGAGGCCATGAGCAGTTCTTC.

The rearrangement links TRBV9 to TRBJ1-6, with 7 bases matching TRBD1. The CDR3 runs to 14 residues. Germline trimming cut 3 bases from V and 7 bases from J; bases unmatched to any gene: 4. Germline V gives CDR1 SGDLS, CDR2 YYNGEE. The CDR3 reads CASSGQGENSPLHF. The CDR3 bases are TGTGCCAGCAGCGGACAGGGAGAGAATTCACCCCTCCACTTT.

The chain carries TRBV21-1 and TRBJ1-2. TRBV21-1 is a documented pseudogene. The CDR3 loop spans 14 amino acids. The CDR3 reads CASSKGGARYGYTF. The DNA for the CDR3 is TGTGCCAGCAGCAAGGGAGGGGCTCGCTATGGCTACACCTTC.

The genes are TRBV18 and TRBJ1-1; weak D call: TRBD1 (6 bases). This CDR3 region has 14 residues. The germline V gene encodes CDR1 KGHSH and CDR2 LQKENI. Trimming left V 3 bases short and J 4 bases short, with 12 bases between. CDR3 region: CASSPGYRATEAFF. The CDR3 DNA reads TGTGCCAGCTCACCGGGTTACAGGGCCACTGAAGCTTTCTTT.

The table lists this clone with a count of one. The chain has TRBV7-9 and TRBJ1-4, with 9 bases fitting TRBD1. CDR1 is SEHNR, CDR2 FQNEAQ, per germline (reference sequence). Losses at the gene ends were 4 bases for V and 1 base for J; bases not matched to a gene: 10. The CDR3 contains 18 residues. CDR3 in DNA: TGTGCCAGCAGCTCGCAGGACAGGGGAAGAGTAACTAATGAAAAACTGTTTTTT. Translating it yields CASSSQDRGRVTNEKLFF.

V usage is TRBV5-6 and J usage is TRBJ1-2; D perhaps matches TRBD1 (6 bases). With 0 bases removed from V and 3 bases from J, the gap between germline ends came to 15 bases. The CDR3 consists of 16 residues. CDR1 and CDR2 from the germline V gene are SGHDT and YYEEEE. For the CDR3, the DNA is TGTGCCAGCAGCTTGGGGATCCGGGGGGCGGACTATGGCTACACCTTC. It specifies CASSLGIRGADYGYTF.

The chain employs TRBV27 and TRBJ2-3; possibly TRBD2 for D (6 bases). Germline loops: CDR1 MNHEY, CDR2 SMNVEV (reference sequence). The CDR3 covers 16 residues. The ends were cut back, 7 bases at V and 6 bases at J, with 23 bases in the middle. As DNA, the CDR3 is TGTGCCAGCATATCTAGCGATCCTCCGCCTAGGGATACGCAGTATTTT. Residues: CASISSDPPPRDTQYF.